These T cell receptor beta chains were read from a single sample in a study of cytomegalovirus exposure and HLA in healthy donors. TCRdb keeps only in-frame clones here, not all; method: immunoSEQ multiplex PCR. This sample carries approximately 110,000 clones, around 75% of them seen once, and the ten largest clones take 0.85% to 0.9%. The sample comprised PBMCs. The receptors originated from a woman in her twenties or thirties in good health and CMV-seronegative. Both conserved end residues are part of each CDR3. Fields, in order: D gene, clone size, V gene, J gene, CDR3 protein, CDR3 DNA. A D gene is named only where the DNA matches it firmly. Not all rows give a size; the values are once, few, many and, for expanded clones, a class.

D: NA; size: few; V: TRBV5-1; J: TRBJ2-5; CDR3: CASSLLAGGQETQYF; DNA: TGCGCCAGCAGCTTGCTGGCCGGGGGCCAAGAGACCCAGTACTTC
D: TRBD1; size: NA; V: TRBV6-1; J: TRBJ2-4; CDR3: CASSGVDRAIGKNIQYF; DNA: TGTGCCAGCAGTGGCGTGGACAGGGCAATAGGCAAAAACATTCAGTACTTC
D: NA; size: NA; V: TRBV27; J: TRBJ1-4; CDR3: CASSLGATANEKLFF; DNA: TGTGCCAGCAGTTTAGGGGCGACTGCAAATGAAAAACTGTTTTTT
D: NA; size: NA; V: TRBV13; J: TRBJ2-1; CDR3: CASSSTYNEQFF; DNA: TGTGCCAGCAGCTCTACCTACAATGAGCAGTTCTTC
D: NA; size: NA; V: TRBV6-5; J: TRBJ1-2; CDR3: CASRTFGDANYGYTF; DNA: TGTGCCAGCCGTACTTTCGGGGATGCTAACTATGGCTACACCTTC
D: NA; size: NA; V: TRBV10-3; J: TRBJ1-5; CDR3: CASKNTENQPQHF; DNA: TGTGCCAGCAAGAACACGGAGAACCAGCCCCAGCATTTT
D: TRBD1; size: NA; V: TRBV6-4; J: TRBJ2-3; CDR3: CASNRGLDTQYF; DNA: TGTGCCAGCAACAGGGGTTTAGATACGCAGTATTTT
D: TRBD2; size: once; V: TRBV28; J: TRBJ2-5; CDR3: CASSLGLAGRKTQYF; DNA: TGTGCCAGCAGTCTCGGACTAGCGGGAAGAAAGACCCAGTACTTC
D: NA; size: NA; V: TRBV9; J: TRBJ2-3; CDR3: CASSVSGASTDTQYF; DNA: TGTGCCAGCAGCGTAAGCGGAGCCAGCACAGATACGCAGTATTTT
D: NA; size: NA; V: TRBV30; J: TRBJ1-1; CDR3: CAWTTGVTEAFF; DNA: TGTGCCTGGACTACAGGCGTCACTGAAGCTTTCTTT
D: NA; size: NA; V: TRBV6-1; J: TRBJ1-5; CDR3: CASRNSETNQPQHF; DNA: TGTGCCAGCAGGAACAGTGAGACGAATCAGCCCCAGCATTTT
D: NA; size: NA; V: TRBV29-1; J: TRBJ2-2; CDR3: CSVGQLNTGELFF; DNA: TGCAGCGTGGGACAACTGAACACCGGGGAGCTGTTTTTT
D: TRBD2; size: NA; V: TRBV10-3; J: TRBJ2-3; CDR3: CAISETSGTDTQYF; DNA: TGTGCCATCAGTGAGACTAGCGGCACAGATACGCAGTATTTT
D: TRBD1; size: NA; V: TRBV11-3; J: TRBJ1-1; CDR3: CASSYGTGVNSGEAFF; DNA: TGTGCCAGCAGCTATGGGACAGGGGTCAATTCAGGTGAAGCTTTCTTT
D: NA; size: NA; V: TRBV11-2; J: TRBJ2-7; CDR3: CASSLGQGPHYEQYF; DNA: TGTGCCAGCAGCTTAGGTCAGGGGCCCCACTACGAGCAGTACTTC
D: NA; size: NA; V: TRBV7-9; J: TRBJ2-3; CDR3: CASSLPQSTDTQYF; DNA: TGTGCCAGCAGCTTACCTCAGAGCACAGATACGCAGTATTTT
D: NA; size: NA; V: TRBV5-1; J: TRBJ1-1; CDR3: CASSLDGPPLTEAFF; DNA: TGCGCCAGCAGCTTGGATGGGCCACCGCTGACTGAAGCTTTCTTT
D: NA; size: NA; V: TRBV7-8; J: TRBJ1-5; CDR3: CASSPPGRDQPQHF; DNA: TGTGCCAGCAGCCCGCCCGGGAGGGACCAGCCCCAGCATTTT
D: TRBD1; size: NA; V: TRBV5-4; J: TRBJ1-1; CDR3: CASSPQGGTEAFF; DNA: TGTGCCAGCAGCCCACAGGGGGGCACTGAAGCTTTCTTT
D: TRBD1; size: NA; V: TRBV5-1; J: TRBJ1-1; CDR3: CASSVDRGHTEAFF; DNA: TGCGCCAGCAGCGTGGACAGGGGGCACACTGAAGCTTTCTTT
D: TRBD1; size: NA; V: TRBV19; J: TRBJ1-1; CDR3: CASSPEQGRGAEAFF; DNA: TGTGCCAGTAGTCCAGAACAGGGGCGGGGGGCTGAAGCTTTCTTT
D: NA; size: NA; V: TRBV27; J: TRBJ2-7; CDR3: CASSSTSLVNYEQYF; DNA: TGTGCCAGCAGTTCTACTAGCCTGGTCAACTACGAGCAGTACTTC
D: TRBD1; size: NA; V: TRBV5-1; J: TRBJ1-6; CDR3: CASSPWTGRNNSPLHF; DNA: TGCGCCAGCAGCCCTTGGACAGGGAGGAATAATTCACCCCTCCACTTT
D: NA; size: NA; V: TRBV7-2; J: TRBJ1-4; CDR3: CASSLVGGAATNEKLFF; DNA: TGTGCCAGCAGCTTAGTTGGGGGGGCGGCAACTAATGAAAAACTGTTTTTT
D: NA; size: NA; V: TRBV7-3; J: TRBJ1-1; CDR3: CASSFSWNTEAFF; DNA: TGTGCCAGCAGCTTTTCGTGGAACACTGAAGCTTTCTTT
D: NA; size: NA; V: TRBV12-5; J: TRBJ1-1; CDR3: CASGHTGRLSTEAFF; DNA: TGTGCTAGTGGGCACACAGGACGCCTGAGCACTGAAGCTTTCTTT
D: NA; size: NA; V: TRBV7-8; J: TRBJ2-7; CDR3: CASSLDSGSAYEQYF; DNA: TGTGCCAGCAGCTTAGACAGTGGGAGCGCCTACGAGCAGTACTTC
D: TRBD2; size: NA; V: TRBV4-3; J: TRBJ2-1; CDR3: CASSQVGGLGQRNEQFF; DNA: TGCGCCAGCAGCCAAGTTGGAGGACTAGGCCAGCGGAATGAGCAGTTCTTC
D: NA; size: NA; V: TRBV6-5; J: TRBJ1-2; CDR3: CASSYSKSTAGYTF; DNA: TGTGCCAGCAGTTACTCGAAATCCACTGCTGGCTACACCTTC
D: NA; size: NA; V: TRBV19; J: TRBJ1-2; CDR3: CASSRTERVYGYTF; DNA: TGTGCCAGTAGTAGGACAGAAAGAGTATATGGCTACACCTTC
D: TRBD1; size: NA; V: TRBV19; J: TRBJ1-5; CDR3: CASTDRGGYTGNQPQHF; DNA: TGTGCCAGTACGGACAGGGGAGGATATACGGGCAATCAGCCCCAGCATTTT
D: NA; size: NA; V: TRBV2; J: TRBJ1-2; CDR3: CASSHATGGSGYTF; DNA: TGTGCCAGCAGTCACGCGACAGGCGGGTCGGGCTACACCTTC